This T cell receptor (beta chain) was sequenced for a study of OX40 agonist ivuxolimab in advanced cancers. Turning to the study itself: Patients in the trial were receiving intravenous ivuxolimab every 2 weeks, at doses of 0.01 to 10 mg/kg. Enrollees could have had prior anti-PD-1, anti-PD-L1 or anti-CTLA-4 therapy, which about 40% had received. The study, taken as a whole, reports: Expanded clones belonging to CD8+ T cells outnumbered, on average, those of CD4+.

Concerning this clone: Its antigen is not identified.

This table comes from immunoSEQ multiplex PCR, and its TCRdb copy is limited to in-frame clones, with some not included. Here the sample spans about 64,000 clones, approximately 78% being singletons. Deletions cut 6 bases from V and 0 bases from J, with 7 bases between. CDR1 and CDR2 (germline): KGHSH, LQKENI. The CDR3 is 13 amino acids. This clonotype was obtained from an adult with an advanced solid tumor such as melanoma, head and neck, liver or kidney cancer. The chain couples TRBV18 to TRBJ2-3; tentative D call: TRBD1 (6 bases). Sequencing was performed on CD4+ or CD8+ T cells sorted from blood, taken in a trial of the OX40 agonist ivuxolimab. CDR3 sequence (DNA): TGTGCCAGCTCGGACAGAAGCACAGATACGCAGTATTTT. Its protein product is CASSDRSTDTQYF.